The 18 T cell receptor beta chains listed next were all sequenced from one sample in a study of blood T cell repertoires in COVID-19. The data were produced by immunoSEQ multiplex PCR, yet TCRdb's version contains in-frame clones alone and is incomplete. The profile shows hundreds of thousands of clones, 87% of them singletons. Sequencing was done on a sample of peripheral blood. Source of these receptors: a woman between 50 and 59 years old who had recovered from COVID-19.

The rearrangement links TRBV5-1 to TRBJ2-5; D unresolved. With 0 bases removed from V and 3 bases from J, the gap between germline ends came to 12 bases. This CDR3 is built from 15 residues. CDR1 SGHRS and CDR2 YFSETQ come from the germline V gene. CDR3 sequence: CASSLGPTSEETQYF. The DNA for the CDR3 is TGCGCCAGCAGCTTGGGGCCGACATCCGAAGAGACCCAGTACTTC.

This chain connects TRBV7-8 to TRBJ1-1; D is unclear. The CDR3 runs 14 residues. Germline CDR1 SGHVS, CDR2 FQNEAQ. Trimming took 0 bases from V and 11 from J, leaving 16 bases between them. The CDR3 DNA reads as TGTGCCAGCAGCTTAGCGTTAATCAGTGAACGCGCTTTCTTT. Protein product: CASSLALISERAFF.

This chain links TRBV5-1 with TRBJ1-2; D remains unclear. This CDR3 has 15 residues. Per the germline V gene, CDR1 is SGHRS and CDR2 is YFSETQ. V was trimmed by 0 bases and J by 2 bases, leaving 11 bases between them. In DNA, the CDR3 is TGCGCCAGCAGCTTGGAAGCCGGGGAAAACTATGGCTACACCTTC. Its protein product is CASSLEAGENYGYTF.

This chain uses TRBV7-3 with TRBJ2-3; no definite D call. With 3 bases removed from V and 6 bases from J, the gap between germline ends came to 10 bases. Per the germline V gene, CDR1 is SGHTA and CDR2 is FQGTGA. This CDR3 has 13 residues. The CDR3 DNA is TGTGCCAGCAGCTTTAGCAACTTGGATACGCAGTATTTT. It yields the protein CASSFSNLDTQYF.

The CDR3 DNA reads as TGCAGTGCTAGTTTGGCAGAGGCGTTTGGTGAAGCTTTCTTT. The encoded protein is CSASLAEAFGEAFF. This chain connects TRBV20-1 to TRBJ1-1; D is unclear. The CDR3 runs 14 residues. Germline CDR1 DFQATT, CDR2 SNEGSKA (reference sequence). V was trimmed by 3 bases and J by 7 bases, leaving 18 bases between them.

J is TRBJ2-7 and V is TRBV7-8, with D uncertain. Looked up from germline, CDR1 is SGHVS and CDR2 is FQNEAQ. V lost 5 bases to trimming and J lost 0 bases, with 11 bases between them. This CDR3 contains 14 residues. The CDR3 nucleotides read TGTGCCAGCAGCCACTACGCAGACTCCTACGAGCAGTACTTC. Its protein is CASSHYADSYEQYF.

This sequence joins TRBV5-1 and TRBJ2-7; 10 nucleotides agree with TRBD1. The length of the CDR3 is 15 residues. V was clipped by 4 bases and J by 1 base; unmatched bases: 5. The germline V gene encodes CDR1 SGHRS and CDR2 YFSETQ. CDR3 sequence (DNA): TGCGCCAGCAGCACGGGGGACAGGGGTTCCTACGAGCAGTACTTC. Amino acid sequence: CASSTGDRGSYEQYF. Looking up the rest from reference TRBV5-1 and TRBJ2-7 gives the full variable domain: KAGVTQTPRYLIKTRGQQVTLSCSPISGHRSVSWYQQTPGQGLQFLFEYFSETQRNKGNFPGRFSGRQFSNSRSEMNVSTLELGDSALYLCASSTGDRGSYEQYFGPGTRLTVT.

The chain has TRBV28 and TRBJ1-1; 7 bases map to TRBD1. The CDR3 runs 15 residues. CDR1 is MDHEN and CDR2 is SYDVKM in the germline V gene. J lost 4 bases, V lost 1 base, and 6 bases had no gene match. The CDR3 DNA is TGTGCCAGCAGTTTATCCCTGGCAGGGGGCACTGAAGCTTTCTTT. It codes for CASSLSLAGGTEAFF. The entire variable domain, with the rest obtained from reference TRBV28 and TRBJ1-1, is as follows: DVKVTQSSRYLVKRTGEKVFLECVQDMDHENMFWYRQDPGLGLRLIYFSYDVKMKEKGDIPEGYSVSREKKERFSLILESASTNQTSMYLCASSLSLAGGTEAFFGQGTRLTVV.

Remarks on this clone: The junction shows a germline mismatch at one end, possibly a read error. This chain connects TRBV2 to TRBJ2-3; 7 positions agree with TRBD1. This CDR3 is 12 amino acids long. The germline V gene has CDR1 SNHLY and CDR2 FYNNEI. The DNA for the CDR3 is TGTGCCAGCAGTGACAGGGGGAGCGGCTCGGATTTT. Encoded protein: CASSDRGSGSDF. The whole variable domain, filled in from reference TRBV2 and TRBJ2-3, reads EPEVTQTPSHQVTQMGQEVILRCVPISNHLYFYWYRQILGQKVEFLVSFYNNEISEKSEIFDDQFSVERPDGSNFTLKIRSTKLEDSAMYFCASSDRGSGSDFGPGTRLTVL.

The chain joins TRBV7-8 to TRBJ2-7, with 12 bases fitting TRBD2. The junction had 8 bases not matched to a gene; V was cut back by 2 bases and J by 3 bases. Germline CDR1 SGHVS, CDR2 FQNEAQ. This CDR3 has 17 amino acids. In DNA, the CDR3 is TGTGCCAGCAGCTTAAACCGAGGACTAGCGGGGTTCTACGAGCAGTACTTC. It translates to CASSLNRGLAGFYEQYF.

The J gene is TRBJ1-1, the V gene TRBV19; perhaps TRBD1 as D (6 bases). Germline CDR1 is LNHDA and CDR2 is SQIVND (reference sequence). Deletions cut 3 bases from V and 1 base from J, with 12 bases between. This CDR3 comprises 15 residues. The CDR3 loop is CASSMGSTGNTEAFF. The DNA for the CDR3 is TGTGCCAGTAGTATGGGTTCGACAGGGAACACTGAAGCTTTCTTT. The whole variable domain, remainder taken from reference TRBV19 and TRBJ1-1, is DGGITQSPKYLFRKEGQNVTLSCEQNLNHDAMYWYRQDPGQGLRLIYYSQIVNDFQKGDIAEGYSVSREKKESFPLTVTSAQKNPTAFYLCASSMGSTGNTEAFFGQGTRLTVV.

This sequence joins TRBV7-6 and TRBJ1-1; 10 bases match TRBD1. Per the germline V gene, CDR1 is SGHVS and CDR2 is FNYEAQ. J lost 3 bases, V lost 5 bases, and 21 bases had no gene match. There are 20 residues in the CDR3. CDR3 bases: TGTGCCAGCAGCCGAGAACGCCCCGGGACAGGGGCCCAGGTAGACACTGAAGCTTTCTTT. As protein: CASSRERPGTGAQVDTEAFF.

This sequence joins TRBV2 and TRBJ1-1; TRBD1 might be the D (6 bases). V was pared by 6 bases and J by 2 bases, with 10 bases between. Germline CDR1 and CDR2: SNHLY and FYNNEI. The CDR3 extends over 13 amino acids. The CDR3 region is CASRVQGNTEAFF. The CDR3 nucleotides are TGTGCCAGCAGGGTACAGGGAAACACTGAAGCTTTCTTT.

The rearrangement links TRBV7-9 to TRBJ2-1, with a tentative D call TRBD2 (5 bases). The V and J ends lost 7 bases and 2 bases respectively, with 9 bases between them. The CDR3 extends over 13 amino acids. The germline V gene encodes CDR1 SEHNR and CDR2 FQNEAQ (reference sequence). CDR3 in amino acids: CASIDGTYNEQFF. The CDR3 DNA reads TGTGCCAGCATCGACGGGACCTACAATGAGCAGTTCTTC. The whole variable domain, filled in from reference TRBV7-9 and TRBJ2-1, reads DTGVSQNPRHKITKRGQNVTFRCDPISEHNRLYWYRQTLGQGPEFLTYFQNEAQLEKSRLLSDRFSAERPKGSFSTLEIQRTEQGDSAMYLCASIDGTYNEQFFGPGTRLTVL.

This chain uses TRBV14 with TRBJ2-2; 7 bases align to TRBD2. Looked up from germline, CDR1 is SGHDN and CDR2 is FVKESK. The CDR3 consists of 17 residues. V trimming: 3 bases; J trimming: 0 bases; junction bases outside the gene matches: 7. The CDR3 nucleotides read TGTGCCAGCAGCCATTTGTACGGGGGGACGAACACCGGGGAGCTGTTTTTT. It specifies CASSHLYGGTNTGELFF.

This clone has just one count. The chain joins TRBV13 to TRBJ1-2, with 10 bases that match TRBD1. Germline CDR1 is PRHDT and CDR2 is FYEKMQ (reference sequence). The CDR3 is 12 amino acids. J was trimmed by 8 bases and V by 5 bases; bases with no gene match: 2. CDR3 nucleotides: TGTGCCAGCAGCGACAGGGGGCGGGGCTACACCTTC. This gives the protein CASSDRGRGYTF.

The chain carries TRBV30 and TRBJ1-2, with D hard to call. V shed 5 bases and J shed 4 bases, with 8 bases lying between them. CDR3 length: 11 amino acids. Germline V gene data show CDR1 as GTSNPN and CDR2 as SVGIG (reference sequence). The CDR3 loop is CAWGMSYGYTF. The CDR3 DNA sequence: TGTGCCTGGGGGATGAGCTATGGCTACACCTTC.

The chain carries TRBV7-9 and TRBJ1-1; 10 nucleotides align to TRBD1. The V segment lost 4 bases and the J segment 10 bases; nucleotides outside the gene matches: 9. Germline-derived CDR1 and CDR2 are SEHNR and FQNEAQ (reference sequence). The CDR3 contains 14 residues. The CDR3 sequence: CASSSITGTGAAFF. CDR3 sequence (DNA): TGTGCCAGCAGCTCAATAACCGGGACAGGGGCAGCTTTCTTT.